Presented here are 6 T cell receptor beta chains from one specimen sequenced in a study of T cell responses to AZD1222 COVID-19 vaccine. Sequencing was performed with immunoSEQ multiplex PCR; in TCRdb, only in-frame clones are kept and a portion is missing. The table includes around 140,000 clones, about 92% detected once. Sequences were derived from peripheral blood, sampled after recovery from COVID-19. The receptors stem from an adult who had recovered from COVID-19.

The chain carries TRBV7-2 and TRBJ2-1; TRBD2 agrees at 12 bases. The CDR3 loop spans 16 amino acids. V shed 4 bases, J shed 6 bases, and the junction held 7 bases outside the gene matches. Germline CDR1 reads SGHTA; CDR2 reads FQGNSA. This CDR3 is CASSYSSGRASNEQFF. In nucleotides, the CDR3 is TGTGCCAGCAGCTACTCTAGCGGGAGGGCCAGCAATGAGCAGTTCTTC.

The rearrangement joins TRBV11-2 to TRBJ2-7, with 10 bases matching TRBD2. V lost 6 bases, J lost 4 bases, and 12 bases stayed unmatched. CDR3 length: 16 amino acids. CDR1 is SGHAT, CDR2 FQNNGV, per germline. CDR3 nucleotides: TGTGCCAGCAGTTTGGATCTAGCGGGAGATACATACGAGCAGTACTTC. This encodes CASSLDLAGDTYEQYF.

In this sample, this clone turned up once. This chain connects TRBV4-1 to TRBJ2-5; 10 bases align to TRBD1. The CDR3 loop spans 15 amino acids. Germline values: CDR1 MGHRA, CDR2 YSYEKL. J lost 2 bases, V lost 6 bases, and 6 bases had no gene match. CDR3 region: CASRFRDRGQETQYF. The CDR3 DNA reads TGCGCCAGCAGGTTCCGGGACAGGGGTCAAGAGACCCAGTACTTC.

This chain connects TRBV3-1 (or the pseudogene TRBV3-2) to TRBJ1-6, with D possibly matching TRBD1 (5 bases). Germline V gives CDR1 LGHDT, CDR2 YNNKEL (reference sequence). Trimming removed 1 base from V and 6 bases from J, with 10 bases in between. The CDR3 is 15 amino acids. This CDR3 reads CASSQGGTSNSPLHF. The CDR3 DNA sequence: TGTGCCAGCAGCCAAGGGGGGACTTCTAATTCACCCCTCCACTTT.

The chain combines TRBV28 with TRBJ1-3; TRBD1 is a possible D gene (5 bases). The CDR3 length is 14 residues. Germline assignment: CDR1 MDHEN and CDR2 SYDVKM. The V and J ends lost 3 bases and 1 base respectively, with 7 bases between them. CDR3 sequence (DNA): TGTGCCAGCAGTTTGGGGCAGTCTGGAAACACCATATATTTT. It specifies CASSLGQSGNTIYF. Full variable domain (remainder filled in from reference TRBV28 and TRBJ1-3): DVKVTQSSRYLVKRTGEKVFLECVQDMDHENMFWYRQDPGLGLRLIYFSYDVKMKEKGDIPEGYSVSREKKERFSLILESASTNQTSMYLCASSLGQSGNTIYFGEGSWLTVV.

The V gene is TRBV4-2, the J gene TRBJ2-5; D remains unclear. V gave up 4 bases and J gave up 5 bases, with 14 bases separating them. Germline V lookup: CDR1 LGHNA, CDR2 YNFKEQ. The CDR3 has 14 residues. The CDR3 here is CASSPSSLGETQYF. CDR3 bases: TGTGCCAGCAGCCCCTCGTCTTTGGGGGAGACCCAGTACTTC.